This is a list of T cell receptor beta chains from one sample in a study of blood T cell repertoires in COVID-19. Clones were read by immunoSEQ multiplex PCR, and TCRdb kept only the in-frame ones, dropping some. The sample lists 250,000 to 300,000 clones, almost 90% occurring once. Material for sequencing was peripheral blood. The receptors derive from a woman aged 55-75 years with COVID-19, enrolled during active disease. CDR3s leave out the opening cysteine and the closing phenylalanine or tryptophan.

j_call v_call cdr3_aa
TRBJ2-5 TRBV9 ASSVTDRLETQY
TRBJ1-3 TRBV15 ATSRDLGQQLAGNTIY
TRBJ1-4 TRBV27 ASKRQGATNEKLF
TRBJ1-2 TRBV4-3 ASSPAGVNYGYT
TRBJ1-6 TRBV27 ASSLNRVSPLH
TRBJ2-3 TRBV7-3 ASSSGRGWDTQY
TRBJ1-5 TRBV7-8 ASSPDRPNSNQPQH
TRBJ2-5 TRBV4-1 ASSQEIRGQETQY
TRBJ1-4 TRBV30 AWRSPLEGAGEKLF
TRBJ2-1 TRBV10-3 AINGGRSYNEQF
TRBJ1-2 TRBV18 ASSPGQGNYGYT
TRBJ2-3 TRBV14 ASSQAAGGRTDTQY
TRBJ1-1 TRBV5-4 ASSLVGEAF
TRBJ2-5 TRBV5-4 ASSRTSGTQETQY
TRBJ1-1 TRBV9 ASSGTGGTEAF
TRBJ2-3 TRBV25-1 ASSVLAGGTQY
TRBJ1-2 TRBV7-3 ASSLMGLGYT
TRBJ2-7 TRBV19 ASSMLPGTGPSYEQY
TRBJ1-5 TRBV5-5 ASSRNPQVGNQPQH
TRBJ1-2 TRBV2 ASEPSTAGIGYT
TRBJ1-4 TRBV10-3 AISSGGLNEKLF
TRBJ1-5 TRBV4-2 ASGPLGTGGNQPQH
TRBJ2-2 TRBV14 ASSPRAGRGTGELF
TRBJ1-1 TRBV3-1/TRBV3-2 ASSPRVFVDTEAF
TRBJ1-2 TRBV6-5 ASRLQGAGGYT
TRBJ2-7 TRBV5-6 ASGLAGALTIQY
TRBJ2-1 TRBV7-2 ASSPTGASYNEQF
TRBJ1-4 TRBV19 ASSSATNEKLF
TRBJ2-3 TRBV7-8 ASSLALGSTDTQY
TRBJ2-7 TRBV6-5 ASSYSTQGDSEQY
TRBJ2-5 TRBV19 ASSPTSSEETQY
TRBJ1-2 TRBV27 ASSLGPNYGYT
TRBJ2-7 TRBV5-6 ASSLVSGSYEQY
TRBJ1-1 TRBV4-1 ASSQGSGGRPEAF
TRBJ1-2 TRBV19 ASSMWGQGGTYGYT
TRBJ2-1 TRBV20-1 SAIGYNEQF
TRBJ1-1 TRBV6-2/TRBV6-3 ASSYGQGVGTEAF
TRBJ2-3 TRBV6-5 ASSTQGFNTDTQY
TRBJ1-3 TRBV5-4 ASSQTGPSGNTIY
TRBJ2-2 TRBV27 ASTQGQGIAGGELF
TRBJ1-2 TRBV27 ASSLSLHMRANYGYT
TRBJ2-7 TRBV29-1 SVRPGQNYEQY
TRBJ2-7 TRBV7-9 ASSLRNRGTNEQY
TRBJ1-1 TRBV6-5 ASRPDRTENTEAF
TRBJ2-3 TRBV5-4 ASSLFSQGADTQY
TRBJ2-7 TRBV5-1 ASRREDYEQY
TRBJ2-7 TRBV5-5 ASSLAAGESYEQY
TRBJ2-7 TRBV20-1 SASVKGGLSYEQY
TRBJ1-2 TRBV27 ASSLIPFRQGAEGYT
TRBJ2-3 TRBV4-1 ASSHSGRGPDTQY